The rows below give T cell receptor beta chains drawn from one sample of a study of T cell responses to AZD1222 COVID-19 vaccine. Method: immunoSEQ multiplex PCR; TCRdb's copy keeps in-frame clones and lacks some. Among about 100,000 clones, roughly 93% were seen once, and the ten largest hold around 5%. The sample was peripheral blood, taken on day 0 of AZD1222 vaccination. These receptors all stem from an adult in good health. The conserved cysteine and the conserved F or W are not part of the CDR3 here.

v_gene	len	j_gene	CDR3aa
TRBV18	12	TRBJ2-2	ASSPIAAAGELF
TRBV5-4	13	TRBJ2-3	ASSEGLGSTDTQY
TRBV5-1	14	TRBJ2-5	ASRPTPGTGEGTQY
TRBV30	12	TRBJ2-1	AWNSLGGYNEQF
TRBV19	12	TRBJ1-4	ASRAAGFNEKLF
TRBV30	11	TRBJ1-2	ASTGQGMLGYT
TRBV29-1	11	TRBJ1-6	SVRTGSNSPLH
TRBV5-6	12	TRBJ1-2	ASSLVSGVDGYT
TRBV9	10	TRBJ1-2	ASSRDNYGYT
TRBV5-6	13	TRBJ1-1	ASSPTGEGASEAF
TRBV12-1	14	TRBJ1-1	ASSFGAPISGTEAF
TRBV24-1	13	TRBJ2-1	ATSDTLPSGNEQF
TRBV7-9	11	TRBJ2-7	ASSSRGGHEQY
TRBV15	14	TRBJ1-6	ATSRGGEPGGSPLH
TRBV24-1	13	TRBJ1-2	ATSEATGGGDGYT
TRBV3-1/TRBV3-2	13	TRBJ1-1	ASSPGTGISAEAF
TRBV19	11	TRBJ2-7	ASSIGSGIEQY
TRBV13	17	TRBJ2-6	ASSLGSGGVGSGANVLT
TRBV2	18	TRBJ1-1	ASSEAVPRRQGLPNTEAF
TRBV2	12	TRBJ1-2	ASSEALRNYGYT
TRBV11-2	11	TRBJ1-1	ASSLDLDTEAF
TRBV6-1	13	TRBJ2-7	ASSEATSGSYEQY
TRBV5-1	12	TRBJ2-1	ASSRGRSYNEQF
TRBV7-2	14	TRBJ2-7	ASSATALSIDYEQY
TRBV5-1	11	TRBJ2-7	ASSVSGFYEQY
TRBV5-1	13	TRBJ1-5	ASSLEAGGGQPQH
TRBV2	11	TRBJ2-2	ASRSGGTGELF
TRBV12-5	11	TRBJ2-1	ASGLGSVNEQF
TRBV5-4	12	TRBJ2-7	ASSFPGGGDEQY